This T cell receptor (beta chain) was retrieved from a study of T-cell memory formation after mild COVID-19. Study-level results: The study found balanced CD4/CD8 in clones contracting day 15 to 85 and a CD4+ lean in later expanders. Among CD4+ contracting clones, most were CM and EM, and CD8+ ones EMRA.

About this clonotype: The antigen remains undetermined.

5'RACE primed from the constant segment yielded TCR alpha and TCR beta cDNA libraries bearing sample barcodes and UMIs. TCRdb reprocessed the 5' RACE reads via MiXCR and lists one record per CDR3 protein. The table shows roughly 280,000 distinct CDR3 sequences, with roughly 8.2% occurring only once. Germline V gene sequence: CDR1 SEHNR, CDR2 FQNEAQ (reference sequence). V shed 7 bases and J shed 12 bases, with 19 bases lying between them. The CDR3 spans 13 residues. V usage is TRBV7-9 and J usage is TRBJ2-1, with D perhaps matching TRBD2 (5 bases). Sequenced: PBMCs or a T cell subset sorted from them (not recorded which). The clonotype was recovered from a man younger than 30 who had mild COVID-19 (a few samples of this study predate the infection). Cell type and time point are not known. The CDR3 spells CASTHGVRAGQFF. For the CDR3, the DNA is TGTGCCAGCACCCATGGGGTGCGGGCGGGGCAGTTCTTC.